The present entry profiles one T cell receptor beta chain with its context. Its antigen remains unidentified. Qualities for individual bases were not recorded, and no much larger clone is one base off. The cohort consisted of 650 to 700 healthy bone marrow donors. Cohort members were all nominally healthy when sampled, although unrecorded immune exposures were likely present. The donor tested CMV seronegative, placing the donor among the 350 to 400 seronegative members of the cohort. A peripheral blood sample was collected from each donor, and TCR beta sequencing was performed on peripheral blood mononuclear cells. Genomic DNA extraction from the blood cell samples was performed with the Qiagen DNeasy Blood Extraction Kit. The data are from a study of cytomegalovirus exposure and HLA in healthy donors (dated by TCRdb to about 2017). Regarding the complete study: An earlier analysis of some 620 of the donors reported around 280 Gb of sequence data and 117 million unique TCR beta sequences obtained from about 179 million T cells. To decide whether each TCR beta V gene segment behaved as functional or pseudogenic, an earlier analysis of approximately 600 of the donors relied on high-throughput TCR beta sequencing. The number of donors typed differed by locus, with about 629-630 for A, B, C, DRB1 and DQB1, around 520 for DQA1, 606 for DPA1, and around 430 for DPB1. The aim of the study was to test whether cataloging public T cell receptors could identify signatures of past pathogen exposure. Among about 400 genotyped donors of the cohort, an average of roughly 230,000 unique TCR beta nucleotide sequences was sequenced per donor, of which approximately 18% were non-productive. Both class I and class II loci were covered by HLA typing, at four-digit resolution. In addition to the first cohort of 500 to 850 subjects, a separate validation cohort of 120 different subjects was used. Alongside the repertoire data, information on donor age, sex, ethnicity and CMV serostatus was compiled. A later genetic analysis used genome-wide SNP genotypes for about 65% of the 666 donors, treating that subset as a discovery cohort. To study patterns of TCR occurrence, a later analysis re-analyzed previously published TCR beta repertoires from several hundred donors and added high-resolution HLA genotyping. An early release that covered roughly 600 HLA-typed donors contained approximately 300 gigabases of sequencing data and some 87 million unique TCR sequences. High-throughput TCR immunosequencing, statistical association of individual TCRs with disease status, and machine learning were combined to predict cytomegalovirus infection status. Every discovery cohort repertoire had been produced on one sequencing platform. The study used immunosequencing to profile the T cell repertoires of approximately 630 subjects and linked those repertoires to cytomegalovirus serostatus. Of the 300 to 500 genotyped donors, roughly 76% were placed in the genetic ancestry cluster associated with self-reported Caucasian donors. Rather than using new phenotypic data, the later analysis identified candidate immune exposures from TCR beta sequences and from how often those sequences occurred across donors. A handful of DR-DQ haplotypes were treated as single units for association and clustering because of strong linkage in the cohort. Study-wide findings and limitations: An association between a missense DCLRE1C variant and V-gene and J-gene trimming of TCR beta chains was found in a later genetic analysis and replicated in an independent cohort. The authors suggested that the approach could potentially be generalized to other disease states and immunological phenotypes. A cluster of highly shared sequence variants was judged likely to represent a technical artifact of the sequencing pipeline. A further reported finding was that TCR beta sequences accurately predicted the HLA-A and HLA-B alleles for most subjects in the first cohort. According to a later analysis, parvovirus B19, influenza, CMV and Epstein-Barr virus appeared linked to several top co-occurrence clusters. Most TCR sequences were observed very rarely across donors, whereas some public TCRs were present in many individuals. Compared with the approximately 700-donor mean, donors in an Asian-associated ancestry cluster had fewer N-insertions in productive TCRs, according to a later genetic analysis. Strong co-occurrence of HLA alleles, especially DR and DQ, made assigning TCR associations to individual alleles difficult. A later analysis found that TCR association rates varied across HLA loci, with DRB1 alleles showing the most associated TCRs and HLA-C alleles the fewest. Correlated functional status among segregating V segments might be attributable to linkage disequilibrium, but an unknown experimental factor could not be ruled out. The study listed 150 to 200 TCR beta chains as associated with cytomegalovirus. Cytomegalovirus status was reported to be diagnosed by the classifier with high specificity and sensitivity in both the original and validation cohorts. In a later analysis, HLA-associated TCR beta chains showed more clonal expansion and lower generation probabilities than non-associated chains that were equally common. A later analysis found that most CMV-associated TCR beta chains appeared HLA-restricted, with HLA associations seemingly driven largely by CMV exposure. Three of the identified cytomegalovirus-associated TCR beta chains were confirmed in vitro to be specific for cytomegalovirus antigens. Because the 87-base-pair reads could not distinguish some IMGT-functional V segments, including TRBV6-2 and TRBV6-3, those segments were excluded. Because HLA typing was unavailable for some donors at each locus, only the typed subset was used in association tests. About 15 rarely observed V segments, including chromosome 9 orphons, were excluded from the earlier analysis of approximately 500 of the donors because counts were too low. The only immune exposure information available for the cohort was CMV serostatus. Roughly uniform sequencing depth across donors was assumed in presence/absence analyses, although this assumption may not hold. In an earlier analysis of approximately 590 of the donors, most TCR beta V segments were observed in productive rearrangements about 87% or about 30% of the time, broadly matching IMGT annotations. The cohort was sequenced for TCR beta chains only, and without alpha or paired-chain data the features that could be detected were limited. Specific HLA alleles were associated with roughly 16,000 TCR beta sequences at a false discovery rate of 0.05 in a later analysis.

From its cysteine to its phenylalanine, the CDR3 spans 14 amino acids. Just CDR3 DNA is preserved here, 42 bases in frame from base 1. The trim is 5 bases for V and 1 base for J, with a gap of 9 bases between the germline ends. Taken from the germline V gene, the CDR1 and CDR2 loops are SGHNT and YENEEA. The library was produced with the immunoSEQ multiplex PCR assay. The multiplex PCR relied on a mix of 60 forward primers for TCR Vbeta segments and 13 reverse primers for TCR Jbeta segments. The CDR3 region of rearranged TCR beta genes was amplified from genomic DNA with a multiplex PCR assay. The Illumina HiSeq System was used to sequence the amplified TCR beta libraries as 87-base-pair reads. Under the source paper's analysis protocol: A later analysis tallied around 87 million unique TCR beta chains across the approximately 670 repertoires, and about 12 million of those chains were shared by two or more donors. Raw reads were error-corrected and collapsed into unique sequences with a nearest-neighbor algorithm that merged closely related sequences to remove PCR and sequencing errors. V, D and J gene segments were assigned by aligning CDR3 sequences to IMGT reference sequences. For a sequence to be retained, a match of at least six nucleotides to both a V gene segment and a J gene segment was required. A rearrangement was called productive if the CDR3 had no stop codons and remained in frame with V and J, and every other rearrangement was called non-productive. Following IMGT convention, CDR3 was defined as the stretch from the second conserved V-encoded cysteine to the conserved J-encoded phenylalanine. In an earlier analysis of approximately 590 of the donors, sequences lacking an unambiguous match to a single V gene segment were excluded. In an earlier analysis of about 590 of the donors, a V segment was called functional when productive rearrangements were above 56.7%, and segregating when the standard deviation between donors exceeded 5%. A statistical classification framework was developed to diagnose cytomegalovirus status using the catalog of TCR beta chain sequences. V and J gene assignment, in a later analysis, came from comparing TCR nucleotide sequences with IMGT/GENE-DB human TR gene sequences. A later analysis assigned CDR3 sequences and most-parsimonious VDJ recombination scenarios with the TCRdist pipeline. In a later analysis, every TCR beta chain was defined by the combination of its CDR3 amino acid sequence and its V-gene family, and reads without a unique V-gene family were dropped. As a way to deal with suspected cross-contamination and a sequencing artifact, a later analysis dropped under 600 nucleotide sequences that were highly shared and had low generation probability. A later analysis calculated a clonal expansion index for each public chain from normalized within-repertoire ranks of inferred template counts. Generation probabilities in a later analysis came from a VDJ recombination model fitted to out-of-frame rearrangements, and those results were checked against IGoR. In a later analysis, TCR-TCR, TCR-HLA and TCR-CMV co-occurrence was scored with hypergeometric tests, and a repertoire-size bias correction was applied to TCR pairs. In a later analysis, false discovery rates were estimated by permuting HLA or CMV assignments 20 times. In a later analysis, co-occurring TCRs were grouped using DBSCAN, with TCRdist sequence similarity added in when clustering inside HLA-allele-positive subsets. Co-occurrence clustering excluded repertoires with fewer than 30,000 or more than 120,000 public chains, plus five with anomalous nucleotide sharing. What TCRdb holds here is the immuneACCESS table cut down to in-frame rearrangements. Part of the clones is not present; checked against another copy, under half of the missing clones reflect an unresolved V gene, and the others are unexplained. D and trimming come from the DNA, and the V and J calls and clone size come from that table. Counted in this sample were about 180,000 clones; 77% of them appeared once. The ten largest account for less than 1.5% of the sample.

In this chain, TRBV11-3 is recombined with TRBJ1-3; matching of 5 bases hints at TRBD1 as the D gene. The receptor comes from a man aged 18 to 30 in good health and CMV-seronegative. Sequencing input: PBMCs. This receptor carries the CDR3 CASSRGGSGNTIYF. At the DNA level, the sequence is TGTGCCAGCAGCCGCGGGGGATCTGGAAACACCATATATTTT.